The TCR beta chain under discussion was sequenced for a study of response to subunit inactivated influenza vaccine (dated 2018 in TCRdb). About the investigation overall: Deep quantitative profiling of the T cell receptor repertoire was used in the study to follow responses to a trivalent subunit inactivated influenza vaccine.

Results the study describes overall, beyond this receptor: The authors suggested that each seasonal influenza vaccination may recruit only a limited number of new T cells.

From the germline V gene, CDR1 is SGHRS and CDR2 is YFSETQ. The CDR3 spans 12 residues, from the cysteine through the phenylalanine. The read is trimmed to its CDR3 DNA, 36 bases read in frame from base 1. V is shortened by 7 bases, J by 7 bases, and the region joining them spans 15 bases. The method was RT-PCR. The instrument given in TCRdb is Illumina HiSeq 2500. The public sequencing data were trimmed at Q25 with fastp and processed into clonotypes with MiXCR by TCRdb, which kept only in-frame beta chains. Rows with one shared CDR3 protein collapse into an entry with the most common genes and DNA. The sample table contains around 750,000 distinct CDR3 sequences; only one count was recorded for less than 25% of them. In total, the top ten clones hold around 9.6% of the sample. Note on this clonotype: This clone's antigen is unknown. No per-base quality is available; no much larger clone lies one base away.

This receptor was obtained from a man over 45 who received an inactivated influenza vaccine. Donor details come from another sample of the same person, matched by shared clones. This sample comprised PBMCs from blood, obtained roughly 5 days after vaccination. The chain couples TRBV5-1 to TRBJ2-7; TRBD1 is a possible D gene, resting on 6 matching bases. The base sequence is TGCGCCAGCGGAGTGACAGGAGAGGAGCAGTACTTC. This encodes CASGVTGEEQYF.